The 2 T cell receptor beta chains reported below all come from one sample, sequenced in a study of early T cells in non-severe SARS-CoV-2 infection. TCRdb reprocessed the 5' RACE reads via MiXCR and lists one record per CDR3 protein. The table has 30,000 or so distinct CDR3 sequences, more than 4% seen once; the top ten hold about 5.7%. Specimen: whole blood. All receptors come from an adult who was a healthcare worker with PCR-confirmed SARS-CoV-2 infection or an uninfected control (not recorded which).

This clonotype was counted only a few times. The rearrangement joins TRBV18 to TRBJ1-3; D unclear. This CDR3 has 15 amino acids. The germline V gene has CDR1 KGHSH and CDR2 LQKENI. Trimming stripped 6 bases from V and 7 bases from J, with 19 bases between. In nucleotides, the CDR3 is TGTGCCAGCTCCTCCTCCGGGAACGCGGGGAACACCATATATTTT. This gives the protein CASSSSGNAGNTIYF. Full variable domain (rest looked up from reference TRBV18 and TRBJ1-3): NAGVMQNPRHLVRRRGQEARLRCSPMKGHSHVYWYRQLPEEGLKFMVYLQKENIIDESGMPKERFSAEFPKEGPSILRIQQVVRGDSAAYFCASSSSGNAGNTIYFGEGSWLTVV.

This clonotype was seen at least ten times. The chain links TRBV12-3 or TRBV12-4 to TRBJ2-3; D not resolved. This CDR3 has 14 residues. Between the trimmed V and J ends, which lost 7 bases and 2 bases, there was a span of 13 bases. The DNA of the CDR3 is TGTGCCAGCACTCCTAAGCGACACACAGATACGCAGTATTTT. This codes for CASTPKRHTDTQYF.